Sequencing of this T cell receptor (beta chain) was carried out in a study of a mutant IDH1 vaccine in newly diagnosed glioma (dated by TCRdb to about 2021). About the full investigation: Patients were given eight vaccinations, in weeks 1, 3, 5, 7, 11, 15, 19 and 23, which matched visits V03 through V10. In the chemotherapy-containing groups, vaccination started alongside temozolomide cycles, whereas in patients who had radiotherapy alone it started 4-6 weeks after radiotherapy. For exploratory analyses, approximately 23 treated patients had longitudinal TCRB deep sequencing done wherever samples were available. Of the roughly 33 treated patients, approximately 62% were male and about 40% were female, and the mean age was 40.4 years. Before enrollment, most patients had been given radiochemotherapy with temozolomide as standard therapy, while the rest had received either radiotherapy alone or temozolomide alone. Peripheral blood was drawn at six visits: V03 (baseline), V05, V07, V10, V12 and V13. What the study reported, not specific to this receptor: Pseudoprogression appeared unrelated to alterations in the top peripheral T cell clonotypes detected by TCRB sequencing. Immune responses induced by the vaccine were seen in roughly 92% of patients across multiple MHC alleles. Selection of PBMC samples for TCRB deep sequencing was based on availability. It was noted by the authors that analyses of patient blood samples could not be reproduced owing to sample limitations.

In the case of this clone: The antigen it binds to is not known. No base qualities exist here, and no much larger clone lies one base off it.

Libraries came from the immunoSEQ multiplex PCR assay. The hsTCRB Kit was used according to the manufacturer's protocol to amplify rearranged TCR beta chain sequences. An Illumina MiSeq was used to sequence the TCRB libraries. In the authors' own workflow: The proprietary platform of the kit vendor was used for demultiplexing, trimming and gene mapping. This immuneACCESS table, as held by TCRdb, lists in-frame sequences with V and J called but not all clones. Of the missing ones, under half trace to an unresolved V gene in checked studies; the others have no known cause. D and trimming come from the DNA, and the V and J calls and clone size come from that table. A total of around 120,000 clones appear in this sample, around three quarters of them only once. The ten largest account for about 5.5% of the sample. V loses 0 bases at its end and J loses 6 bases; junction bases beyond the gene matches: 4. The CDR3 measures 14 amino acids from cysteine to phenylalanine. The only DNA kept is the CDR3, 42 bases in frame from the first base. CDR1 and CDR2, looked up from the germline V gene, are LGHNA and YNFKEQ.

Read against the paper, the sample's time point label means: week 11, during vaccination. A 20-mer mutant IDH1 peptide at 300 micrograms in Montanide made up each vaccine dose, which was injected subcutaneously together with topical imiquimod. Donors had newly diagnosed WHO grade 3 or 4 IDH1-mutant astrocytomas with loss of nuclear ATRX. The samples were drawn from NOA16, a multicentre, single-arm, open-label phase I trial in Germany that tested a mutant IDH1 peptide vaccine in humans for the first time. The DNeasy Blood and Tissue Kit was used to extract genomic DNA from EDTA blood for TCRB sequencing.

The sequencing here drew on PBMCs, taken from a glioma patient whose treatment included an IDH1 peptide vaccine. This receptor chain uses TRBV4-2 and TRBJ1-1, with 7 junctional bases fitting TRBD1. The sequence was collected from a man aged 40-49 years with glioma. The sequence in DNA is TGTGCCAGCAGCCAAGATCAGCAGGGGGCTGAAGCTTTCTTT. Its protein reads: CASSQDQQGAEAFF.